The rows below give T cell receptor beta chains drawn from one sample of a study of blood T cell repertoires in COVID-19. The protocol was immunoSEQ multiplex PCR, while the TCRdb copy is restricted to in-frame clones and leaves out a portion. The sample shows 46,000 or so clones, about 92% of them seen only once. The sequenced sample was peripheral blood. The source of these receptors is a man in his 70s with active COVID-19. CDR3s include the opening cysteine and the closing phenylalanine or tryptophan. A D gene is named only where the DNA matches it firmly. Some rows mark clone size as missing; the rest say once, few, many or name a class of expanded clone.

V	J	length	D	size	DNA	CDR3
TRBV7-3	TRBJ2-1	15	NA	NA	TGTGCCAGCAGCTTAACCGGAGGGTCTTACAATGAGCAGTTCTTC	CASSLTGGSYNEQFF
TRBV5-4	TRBJ2-2	12	NA	NA	TGTGCCAGCAGCTTAGCCACCGGGGAGCTGTTTTTT	CASSLATGELFF
TRBV7-2	TRBJ2-1	13	NA	NA	TGTGCCAGCAGCTCAGGGCTGATGAATGAGCAGTTCTTC	CASSSGLMNEQFF
TRBV6-5	TRBJ1-4	13	NA	NA	TGTGCCAGCAGTTACTGGCAGAATGAAAAACTGTTTTTT	CASSYWQNEKLFF
TRBV6-2/TRBV6-3	TRBJ2-1	17	TRBD2	NA	TGTGCCAGCAGTTTCACCCCGGGACTAGCCCTCTACAATGAGCAGTTCTTC	CASSFTPGLALYNEQFF
TRBV7-9	TRBJ1-1	14	NA	NA	TGTGCCAGCAGCTTGGGCAGACCTAACACTGAAGCTTTCTTT	CASSLGRPNTEAFF
TRBV7-9	TRBJ1-1	12	NA	NA	TGTGCCAGCAGCCAGTCCTACACTGAAGCTTTCTTT	CASSQSYTEAFF
TRBV3-1/TRBV3-2	TRBJ2-7	14	NA	NA	TGTGCCAGCAGCCAAGTGGCAGGGGACTACGAGCAGTACTTC	CASSQVAGDYEQYF
TRBV24-1	TRBJ2-3	15	TRBD1	NA	TGTGCCACCAGTGCCCGGGACAGCTACACAGATACGCAGTATTTT	CATSARDSYTDTQYF
TRBV30	TRBJ1-5	13	NA	few	TGTGCCTGGAGTGGACAATCGGCTCAGCCCCAGCATTTT	CAWSGQSAQPQHF
TRBV6-2/TRBV6-3	TRBJ2-1	18	TRBD2	NA	TGTGCCAGCAGTTACGGGTTAGCGGGGGGGCGGTCCTACAATGAGCAGTTCTTC	CASSYGLAGGRSYNEQFF
TRBV5-1	TRBJ1-1	15	TRBD1	once	TGCGCCAGCAGCTGGACAGGGGGTTTGGACACTGAAGCTTTCTTT	CASSWTGGLDTEAFF
TRBV28	TRBJ2-2	15	TRBD2	NA	TGTGCCAGCAATCGTAGCGGGAGGTCCACCGGGGAGCTGTTTTTT	CASNRSGRSTGELFF
TRBV28	TRBJ1-5	13	NA	NA	TGTGCCAGCAGGGTAGCGCGGAATCAGCCCCAGCATTTT	CASRVARNQPQHF
TRBV29-1	TRBJ2-5	12	NA	once	TGCAGCGTTGGACAGGCCCAAGAGACCCAGTACTTC	CSVGQAQETQYF
TRBV5-1	TRBJ2-7	15	TRBD1	NA	TGCGCCAGCAGCATGGGCGGGACAGGCTCCTACGAGCAGTACTTC	CASSMGGTGSYEQYF
TRBV5-1	TRBJ2-7	16	TRBD2	NA	TGCGCCAGCAGCCCTGGGGGTACTAGCGGGAGGAACGAGCAGTACTTC	CASSPGGTSGRNEQYF
TRBV5-1	TRBJ1-3	16	NA	NA	TGCGCCAGCAGCCTTGGACTATCTGCGGGTGGAAACACCATATATTTT	CASSLGLSAGGNTIYF
TRBV7-2	TRBJ2-5	15	TRBD2	NA	TGTGCCAGCAGCCCGATAGCGGGGGGCGAAGAGACCCAGTACTTC	CASSPIAGGEETQYF
TRBV5-8	TRBJ1-3	17	NA	NA	TGTGCCAGCAGCTTGGTTCCGGGTACCCGATCTCAAAACACCATATATTTT	CASSLVPGTRSQNTIYF
TRBV5-1	TRBJ2-4	13	NA	NA	TGCGCCAGCAGCCGCGGGTTGAAAAACATTCAGTACTTC	CASSRGLKNIQYF
TRBV7-2	TRBJ2-5	13	NA	NA	TGTGCCAGCAGCCACGACGGGGAAGAGACCCAGTACTTC	CASSHDGEETQYF
TRBV11-2	TRBJ2-1	15	TRBD1	NA	TGTGCCAGCAGCGACACGGGACAGATCTACAATGAGCAGTTCTTC	CASSDTGQIYNEQFF
TRBV5-6	TRBJ1-2	15	NA	NA	TGTGCCAGCAGCCCCCCGACAGTCGCTAACTATGGCTACACCTTC	CASSPPTVANYGYTF
TRBV4-1	TRBJ1-4	13	NA	NA	TGCGCCAGCAGCCAAACACAACAGGAAAAACTGTTTTTT	CASSQTQQEKLFF
TRBV27	TRBJ2-2	16	NA	NA	TGTGCCAGCAGTCCCCGGGGTAGCGGGAACACCGGGGAGCTGTTTTTT	CASSPRGSGNTGELFF
TRBV18	TRBJ2-1	16	TRBD2	once	TGTGCCAGCGCGAAAAGGGGACTAGCCTATAACAATGAGCAGTTCTTC	CASAKRGLAYNNEQFF
TRBV4-1	TRBJ2-7	14	TRBD2	NA	TGCGCCAGCAGCCAAGGAGCGGGAGTCAACGAGCAGTACTTC	CASSQGAGVNEQYF